The 8 T cell receptor beta chains below were found in one sample sequenced in a study of blood T cell repertoires in COVID-19. This table comes from immunoSEQ multiplex PCR, and its TCRdb copy is limited to in-frame clones, with some not included. The repertoire holds 25,000 to 35,000 clones, with 85% as singletons. Specimen: peripheral blood. All receptors derive from an elderly man with active COVID-19.

This chain uses TRBV5-5 with TRBJ2-2; weak D call: TRBD1 (6 bases). Deletions cut 5 bases from V and 6 bases from J, with 14 bases between. Germline values: CDR1 SGHKS, CDR2 YYEKEE (reference sequence). The CDR3 totals 14 residues. The CDR3 DNA reads as TGTGCCAGCAGATTCACAGGGCAGCCCGGGGAGCTGTTTTTT. It translates to CASRFTGQPGELFF.

The rearrangement links TRBV28 to TRBJ2-5; TRBD1 is a possible D gene (6 bases). V dropped 6 bases and J dropped 1 base, with 12 bases sitting between them. The CDR3 length is 14 residues. CDR1 and CDR2 (germline): MDHEN, SYDVKM. CDR3 sequence (DNA): TGTGCCAGCAGCTCCGGGACACTCCAAGAGACCCAGTACTTC. Amino acid sequence: CASSSGTLQETQYF.

The genes are TRBV18 and TRBJ2-7, with 7 nucleotides matching TRBD2. V dropped 6 bases and J dropped 6; count of bases not matched to a gene: 8. The germline gives CDR1 KGHSH, CDR2 LQKENI. This CDR3 contains 13 residues. The CDR3 here is CASSREPGGEQYF. The CDR3 DNA is TGTGCCAGCTCTCGAGAGCCGGGAGGCGAGCAGTACTTC. Using reference TRBV18 and TRBJ2-7 for the parts outside the CDR3, the full variable domain is NAGVMQNPRHLVRRRGQEARLRCSPMKGHSHVYWYRQLPEEGLKFMVYLQKENIIDESGMPKERFSAEFPKEGPSILRIQQVVRGDSAAYFCASSREPGGEQYFGPGTRLTVT.

The rearrangement links TRBV29-1 to TRBJ1-1, with 8 bases that match TRBD1. The CDR3 consists of 13 residues. The V gene end was trimmed by 7 bases and the J gene end by 2 bases; junction bases not matched to a gene: 6. CDR1 is SQVTM and CDR2 is ANQGSEA in the germline V gene. The CDR3 nucleotides are TGCAGCGGTCAGGGGGCCGGTAACACTGAAGCTTTCTTT. As protein: CSGQGAGNTEAFF.

The chain carries TRBV12-5 and TRBJ2-1; 7 bases match TRBD2. Germline V CDR1 and CDR2: LGHNT, FRNRAP. The V segment lost 0 bases and the J segment 1 base; nucleotides outside the gene matches: 6. CDR3 length: 17 amino acids. The CDR3 sequence: CASGLVYGGGSYNEQFF. As DNA, the CDR3 is TGTGCTAGTGGTTTGGTATACGGCGGGGGTTCCTACAATGAGCAGTTCTTC.

This chain joins TRBV3-1 (or the pseudogene TRBV3-2) and TRBJ1-2, with 7 bases that match TRBD1. Germline CDR1 LGHDT, CDR2 YNNKEL (reference sequence). The J segment lost 8 bases and the V segment lost 0 bases, leaving 9 bases of the junction unmatched. CDR3 length: 15 amino acids. The CDR3 DNA reads TGTGCCAGCAGCCAAGATTTAGGGGGCAACGGCGGCTACACCTTC. This translates into CASSQDLGGNGGYTF.

This chain uses TRBV10-2 with TRBJ2-1; 14 bases are a match to TRBD2. V lost 8 bases, J lost 9 bases, and 3 bases stayed unmatched. CDR1 WSHSY and CDR2 SAAADI come from the germline V gene. The CDR3 totals 13 residues. CDR3 DNA sequence: TGCGCCAGCGCGACTAGCGGGGGGGTTGAGCAGTTCTTC. Translating it yields CASATSGGVEQFF.

The chain is built from TRBV9 and TRBJ2-4; TRBD2 might be the D (5 bases). Germline V gene sequence: CDR1 SGDLS, CDR2 YYNGEE. With 0 bases removed from V and 3 bases from J, the gap between germline ends came to 19 bases. CDR3 length: 18 amino acids. Here the CDR3 DNA reads TGTGCCAGCAGCGTAGCTGGAGGACCATCGGTTGGCAAAAACATTCAGTACTTC. Protein sequence: CASSVAGGPSVGKNIQYF.